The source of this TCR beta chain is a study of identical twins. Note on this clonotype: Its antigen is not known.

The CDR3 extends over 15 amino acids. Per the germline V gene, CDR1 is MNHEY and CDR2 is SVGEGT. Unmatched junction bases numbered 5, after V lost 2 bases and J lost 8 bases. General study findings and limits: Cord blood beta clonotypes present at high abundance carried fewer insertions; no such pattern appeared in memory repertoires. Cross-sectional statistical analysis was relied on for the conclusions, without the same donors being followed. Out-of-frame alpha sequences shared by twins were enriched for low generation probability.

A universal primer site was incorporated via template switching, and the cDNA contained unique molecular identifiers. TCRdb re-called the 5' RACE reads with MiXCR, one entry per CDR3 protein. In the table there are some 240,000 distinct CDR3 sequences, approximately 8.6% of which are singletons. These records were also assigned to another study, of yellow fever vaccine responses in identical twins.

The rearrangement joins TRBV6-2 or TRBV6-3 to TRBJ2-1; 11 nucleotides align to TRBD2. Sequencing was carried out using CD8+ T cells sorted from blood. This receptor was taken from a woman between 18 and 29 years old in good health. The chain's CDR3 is CASSYPSGRYDEQFF. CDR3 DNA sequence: TGTGCCAGCAGTTACCCTAGCGGGAGGTACGATGAGCAGTTCTTC.